These 10 T cell receptor beta chains originate from one sample sequenced in a study of T cell changes during pregnancy in multiple sclerosis. Profiled with immunoSEQ multiplex PCR; TCRdb holds only in-frame clones, not every one. The sample has over 70,000 clones, approximately 92% seen once. The material sequenced was peripheral blood, taken in the third trimester of pregnancy. Receptor source: a female donor in good health, enrolled as a control in a pregnancy study.

The V and J genes are TRBV4-3 and TRBJ2-1; no firm D call. V dropped 0 bases and J dropped 0 bases, with 9 bases sitting between them. The CDR3 runs to 16 residues. Germline lookup yields CDR1 LGHNA and CDR2 YSLEER. The CDR3 DNA reads as TGCGCCAGCAGCCAAGAAGCTCCTTCCTCCTACAATGAGCAGTTCTTC. Protein sequence: CASSQEAPSSYNEQFF.

This sequence joins TRBV19 and TRBJ2-6; maybe TRBD1 (5 bases). Germline values: CDR1 LNHDA, CDR2 SQIVND (reference sequence). The CDR3 loop spans 15 amino acids. The germline V and J ends were trimmed by 5 bases and 2 bases, with 10 bases remaining between them. The CDR3 sequence: CASSWAGTGANVLTF. CDR3 bases: TGTGCCAGTAGTTGGGCAGGGACTGGGGCCAACGTCCTGACTTTC. Full variable domain (missing parts from reference TRBV19 and TRBJ2-6): DGGITQSPKYLFRKEGQNVTLSCEQNLNHDAMYWYRQDPGQGLRLIYYSQIVNDFQKGDIAEGYSVSREKKESFPLTVTSAQKNPTAFYLCASSWAGTGANVLTFGAGSRLTVL.

This chain joins TRBV7-9 and TRBJ1-1; D possibly corresponds to TRBD1 (5 bases). Germline values: CDR1 SEHNR, CDR2 FQNEAQ (reference sequence). Trimming stripped 8 bases from V and 2 bases from J, with 12 bases between. This CDR3 comprises 13 residues. The CDR3 is CASGAGVNTEAFF. The CDR3 region has the DNA TGTGCCAGCGGGGCAGGCGTTAACACTGAAGCTTTCTTT.

The gene calls are TRBV27 and TRBJ2-2; D may be TRBD1 (5 bases). V gave up 6 bases and J gave up 1 base, with 12 bases separating them. This CDR3 has 15 residues. Germline assignment: CDR1 MNHEY and CDR2 SMNVEV (reference sequence). The DNA of the CDR3 is TGTGCCAGCAGCCTCACCGACAGGAACACCGGGGAGCTGTTTTTT. Translated: CASSLTDRNTGELFF.

V gene TRBV9 combines with J gene TRBJ2-7; the match to TRBD1 covers 9 bases. V lost 2 bases, J lost 2 bases, and 5 bases stayed unmatched. The CDR3 is made up of 15 amino acids. Germline V gene data show CDR1 as SGDLS and CDR2 as YYNGEE. DNA of the CDR3: TGTGCCAGCAGCGTCTCCGGGACAGGGACCTACGAGCAGTACTTC. It is translated as CASSVSGTGTYEQYF.

The gene calls are TRBV19 and TRBJ1-5; D is undetermined. Germline V lookup: CDR1 LNHDA, CDR2 SQIVND (reference sequence). The CDR3 length is 12 residues. The V end was cut by 5 bases, the J end by 5 bases, with 7 bases between. Here the CDR3 reads CASSLTYQPQHF. Written as DNA, the CDR3 is TGTGCCAGTAGTCTTACTTATCAGCCCCAGCATTTT.

This chain connects TRBV6-5 to TRBJ1-3; D is undetermined. The V end was cut by 2 bases, the J end by 7 bases, with 15 bases between. Looked up from germline, CDR1 is MNHEY and CDR2 is SVGAGI. CDR3 size: 15 residues. The CDR3 loop reads CASSYPGPGGNTIYF. For the CDR3, the DNA is TGTGCCAGCAGTTACCCCGGGCCGGGAGGGAACACCATATATTTT.

V usage is TRBV12-5 and J usage is TRBJ2-1; TRBD2 matches at 7 bases. Germline loops: CDR1 LGHNT, CDR2 FRNRAP. Trimming removed 3 bases from V and 0 bases from J; junction bases left unmatched: 2. The length of the CDR3 is 15 residues. The CDR3 region is CASGFWGGSYNEQFF. Written as DNA, the CDR3 is TGTGCTAGTGGTTTTTGGGGGGGCTCCTACAATGAGCAGTTCTTC.

This clone is a singleton in its sample. The genes are TRBV5-1 and TRBJ2-1, with a tentative D call TRBD2 (6 bases). There are 15 residues in the CDR3. V shed 4 bases and J shed 3 bases, with 14 bases lying between them. Germline CDR1 and CDR2: SGHRS and YFSETQ. CDR3 region: CASSLGTQVYNEQFF. In DNA, the CDR3 is TGCGCCAGCAGCCTCGGGACTCAGGTCTACAATGAGCAGTTCTTC. Supplemented by reference TRBV5-1 and TRBJ2-1, the full variable domain reads KAGVTQTPRYLIKTRGQQVTLSCSPISGHRSVSWYQQTPGQGLQFLFEYFSETQRNKGNFPGRFSGRQFSNSRSEMNVSTLELGDSALYLCASSLGTQVYNEQFFGPGTRLTVL.

This chain joins TRBV4-2 and TRBJ2-5, with D tentatively TRBD2 (6 bases). The germline V gene encodes CDR1 LGHNA and CDR2 YNFKEQ. V was shortened by 1 base and J by 3 bases, with 9 bases between the two germline ends. This CDR3 has 14 amino acids. The DNA for the CDR3 is TGTGCCAGCAGCCAAGGACTAGGGGAAGAGACCCAGTACTTC. Its protein product is CASSQGLGEETQYF.